This record looks at one T cell receptor beta chain sequence and its context. Antigen specificity is unknown. 5'RACE, which relied on constant-segment primers, yielded TCR alpha and TCR beta cDNA libraries carrying sample barcodes and UMIs. TCRdb fed the 5' RACE reads into MiXCR, producing one record per CDR3 protein. The data contain about 210,000 distinct CDR3 sequences, more than 25% of them singletons. This CDR3 comprises 17 residues. From germline, CDR1 is ENHRY and CDR2 SYGVKD. V lost 2 bases and J 0 bases, leaving 15 bases between the germline ends. The entry originates in a study of T-cell memory formation after mild COVID-19. Findings and limits, study-wide: Clones contracting across day 15 to 85 had a balanced CD4/CD8 profile; later expanding clones leaned CD4+.

The specimen was PBMCs or a T cell subset sorted from them (not recorded which). The genes are TRBV10-3 and TRBJ2-3, with D hard to call. The sequence came from an adult woman who had mild COVID-19 (a few samples of this study predate the infection). Cell type and time point are not known. CDR3 sequence (DNA): TGTGCCATCAGTGAGCCAAAATCGGGCACTAGCACAGATACGCAGTATTTT. The encoded protein is CAISEPKSGTSTDTQYF.